This entry describes one T cell receptor beta chain. The sample is drawn from a study of blood T cells in healthy people across ages. PCR was performed a second time for about 7 to 11 cycles using a sample-barcoded 5' primer and a J-beta primer mix. TCRdb fed the 5' RACE reads into MiXCR, producing one record per CDR3 protein. The sample has about 800,000 distinct CDR3 sequences; about 25% are singletons. V shed 2 bases, J shed 3 bases, and the junction held 4 bases outside the gene matches. CDR1 is MNHNS, CDR2 SASEGT, per germline. CDR3 length equals 15 residues. The same data also contributed to another study, on T cells of mothers and their children.

The TCR sequence derives from a boy between 10 and 17 years old in good health. The chain employs TRBV6-1 and TRBJ2-1; TRBD1 aligns across 7 bases. Source material: blood. The CDR3 bases are TGTGCCAGCAGTGAACCCGGGACAGACTACAATGAGCAGTTCTTC. Amino acids: CASSEPGTDYNEQFF.